The 11 T cell receptor beta chains presented below share a single source sample, sequenced in a study of blood T cells in healthy people across ages. A second PCR of 7 to 11 cycles used a sample-barcoded 5' primer and a J-beta primer mix. TCRdb itself ran the 5' RACE reads through MiXCR, one entry per CDR3 protein. Found here are under 750,000 distinct CDR3 sequences, less than 60% of them singletons; the top ten hold about 22%. Sequencing used blood. The receptors come from a man older than 75 in good health.

The table lists this clonotype with a few counts. The chain recombines TRBV10-1 with TRBJ2-3, with 11 bases aligning to TRBD2. V lost 4 bases, J lost 4 bases, and 10 bases stayed unmatched. The germline CDR1 and CDR2 sequences are WNHNN and SYGVQD (reference sequence). CDR3 length equals 17 residues. Written as DNA, the CDR3 is TGCGCCAGCAGTGTAGTAGCGGGGGGGCCGAACCCAGATACGCAGTATTTT. Its protein is CASSVVAGGPNPDTQYF.

This chain links TRBV20-1 with TRBJ2-3; D is ambiguous. CDR3 length: 14 residues. CDR1 and CDR2 from the germline V gene are DFQATT and SNEGSKA (reference sequence). V was trimmed by 3 bases and J by 0 bases, leaving 10 bases between them. This CDR3 reads CSARAPPSTDTQYF. The DNA for the CDR3 is TGCAGTGCTAGGGCTCCCCCTAGCACAGATACGCAGTATTTT.

The chain combines TRBV20-1 with TRBJ2-1; D is unresolved. V was shortened by 0 bases and J by 5 bases, with 14 bases between the two germline ends. The CDR3 has 15 residues. Germline V gene data show CDR1 as DFQATT and CDR2 as SNEGSKA (reference sequence). CDR3 loop: CSARDRRGPDNEQFF. CDR3 DNA sequence: TGCAGTGCTAGAGATCGGCGCGGCCCCGACAATGAGCAGTTCTTC.

This clonotype was seen only a few times. V is TRBV7-9 and J is TRBJ1-1; a possible D gene is TRBD1 (6 bases). Trimming removed 5 bases from V and 4 bases from J, with 14 bases in between. This CDR3 comprises 14 residues. Germline V gives CDR1 SEHNR, CDR2 FQNEAQ (reference sequence). CDR3 region: CASSPGAGSTEAFF. CDR3 DNA sequence: TGTGCCAGCAGCCCAGGGGCCGGGAGCACTGAAGCTTTCTTT.

The V and J genes are TRBV12-3 or TRBV12-4 and TRBJ1-5, with D possibly matching TRBD1 (6 bases). There are 16 residues in the CDR3. Trimming stripped 5 bases from V and 10 bases from J, with 24 bases between. The CDR3 DNA reads TGTGCCAGCAGTACTCGACGGGGGGCGTTCGGGGAACCCCAGCATTTT. Translation gives CASSTRRGAFGEPQHF.

The table lists this clonotype with a few counts. The chain employs TRBV6-5 and TRBJ2-1; 8 positions agree with TRBD1. Germline loops: CDR1 MNHEY, CDR2 SVGAGI. This CDR3 is built from 15 residues. With V trimmed by 7 bases and J by 7 bases, 12 bases remained unmatched. CDR3 protein: CASTRGQGAVNEQFF. The CDR3 DNA is TGTGCCAGCACCCGGGGGCAGGGGGCAGTGAATGAGCAGTTCTTC.

This sequence joins TRBV7-9 and TRBJ2-5, with 10 bases matching TRBD2. This CDR3 comprises 15 residues. Trimming removed 5 bases from V and 5 bases from J; junction bases left unmatched: 8. Germline V lookup: CDR1 SEHNR, CDR2 FQNEAQ (reference sequence). CDR3 coding DNA: TGTGCCAGCAGCCCGCTAGCGGGAGTTCTTGAGACCCAGTACTTC. Translation: CASSPLAGVLETQYF.

This clonotype appeared a few times. V and J are TRBV4-3 and TRBJ2-1; D unclear. The germline V and J ends were trimmed by 0 bases and 10 bases, with 13 bases remaining between them. The CDR3 contains 14 residues. Germline CDR1 LGHNA, CDR2 YSLEER. CDR3 DNA: TGCGCCAGCAGCCAAGACATCACTTCCAGGGAGCAGTTCTTC. Its translation is CASSQDITSREQFF.

This rearrangement joins TRBV4-3 to TRBJ1-3, with 7 bases matching TRBD1. The CDR3 has 17 amino acids. Germline V CDR1 and CDR2: LGHNA, YSLEER. V shed 1 base and J 2 bases; nucleotides not matched to a gene: 8. Written as DNA, the CDR3 is TGCGCCAGCAGCCAAGCTCCCGGGACAGCCACTGGAAACACCATATATTTT. Translating gives CASSQAPGTATGNTIYF.

The CDR3 nucleotides are TGCAGTGCGATGACTAGCGGTAGGGCCTACGAGCAGTACTTC. Translated: CSAMTSGRAYEQYF. The chain links TRBV20-1 to TRBJ2-7; 9 bases line up with TRBD2. Germline CDR1 and CDR2: DFQATT and SNEGSKA (reference sequence). CDR3 size: 14 residues. J was trimmed by 2 bases and V by 6 bases; bases with no gene match: 8.

This clonotype was observed a handful of times. The gene calls are TRBV5-1 and TRBJ2-3; TRBD2 aligns across 11 bases. The length of the CDR3 is 15 residues. In germline, CDR1 is SGHRS, CDR2 YFSETQ. With 3 bases clipped from V and 6 bases from J, the junction kept 6 bases outside the gene matches. DNA for the CDR3: TGCGCCAGCAGCTGGGGGACTAGCGGTGGGGATACGCAGTATTTT. This translates into CASSWGTSGGDTQYF.